What follows is one T cell receptor beta chain and its context. Its target is unknown. These data belong to a study of CXCR3-negative and CXCR3-positive naive CD8 T cells. Libraries were UMI-labeled 5' RACE TRB cDNA. TCRdb derives one entry per CDR3 protein from the 5' RACE reads, leaving out DNA. Its table lists about 43,000 distinct CDR3 sequences. Every CD8+ subset sample held approximately 320,000 flow-sorted cells, done in triplicate. Findings and limits, study-wide: Memory CD8+ cells showed much lower diversity, while both naive subsets displayed comparably high diversity. Across naive subsets, surface CD5 expression was comparable, and TCR strength was inferred from properties of the TRB CDR3.

The material sequenced was memory CD8+ T cells from blood. The clonotype originates from a human donor in good health. Some clones in this sample may be carry-over from other donors' samples.

CDR3 amino acids: CASMGVSSYEQYF. V usage is TRBV19 and J usage is TRBJ2-7; TCRdb names TRBD1, which stays unverified in the absence of DNA. CDR1 is LNHDA, CDR2 SQIVND, per germline (reference sequence). The CDR3 spans 13 residues.